This T cell receptor beta chain stems from a study of T cell responses to AZD1222 COVID-19 vaccine. Notes on the study in general: Breadth and depth of Spike-specific TCRs rose after two AZD1222 doses.

Turning to this clone: Its antigen is as yet unknown.

The assay was immunoSEQ multiplex PCR, and TCRdb's table has in-frame clones only and misses some. This repertoire shows about 64,000 clones, 75% to 95% found once; its top ten account for 6.3%. Germline V lookup: CDR1 MGHRA, CDR2 YSYEKL. The V gene lost 0 bases and the J gene lost 0 bases, with 11 bases spanning the gap. The CDR3 has 16 residues. The sequence derives from an adult who received the MenACWY meningococcal vaccine as a control. The chain joins TRBV4-1 to TRBJ1-1; D perhaps matches TRBD1 (6 bases). Specimen: peripheral blood, collected 28 days after the second dose of the MenACWY control vaccine. DNA of the CDR3: TGCGCCAGCAGCCAAGATCGGGGGCGGATGAACACTGAAGCTTTCTTT. As protein: CASSQDRGRMNTEAFF.